This T cell receptor (beta chain) was sequenced during a study of OX40 agonist ivuxolimab in advanced cancers. Libraries were prepared by immunoSEQ multiplex PCR; TCRdb keeps only in-frame clonotypes and omits some of them. The profile shows roughly 8,000 clones, approximately 85% of them singletons. From germline, CDR1 is SGHDN and CDR2 FVKESK. CDR3 length: 13 amino acids. V lost 0 bases and J lost 2, with 5 bases in between. The sequenced sample was CD4+ or CD8+ T cells sorted from blood, obtained in a trial of the OX40 agonist ivuxolimab. This clonotype was sampled from an adult with an advanced solid tumor such as melanoma, head and neck, liver or kidney cancer. The rearrangement joins TRBV14 to TRBJ2-7; the D is unclear. The CDR3 region has the DNA TGTGCCAGCAGCCAAGACAGCGCCTACGAGCAGTACTTC. Its protein product is CASSQDSAYEQYF.